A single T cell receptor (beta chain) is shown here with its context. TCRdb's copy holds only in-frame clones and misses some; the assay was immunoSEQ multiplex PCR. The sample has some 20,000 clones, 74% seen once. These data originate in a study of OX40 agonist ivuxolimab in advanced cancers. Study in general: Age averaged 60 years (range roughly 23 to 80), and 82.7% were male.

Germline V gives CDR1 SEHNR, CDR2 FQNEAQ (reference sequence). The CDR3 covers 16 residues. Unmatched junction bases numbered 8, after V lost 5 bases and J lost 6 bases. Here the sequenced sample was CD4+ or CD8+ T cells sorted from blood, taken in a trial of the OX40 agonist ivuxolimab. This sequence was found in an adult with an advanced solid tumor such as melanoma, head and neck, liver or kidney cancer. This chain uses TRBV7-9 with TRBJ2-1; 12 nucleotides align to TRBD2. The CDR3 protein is CASSVTSGGGSNEQFF. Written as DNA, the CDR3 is TGTGCCAGCAGCGTGACTAGCGGGGGAGGTAGCAATGAGCAGTTCTTC.